Listed below are T cell receptor beta chains from one sample, sequenced in a study of T cell responses to AZD1222 COVID-19 vaccine. Profiling relied on immunoSEQ multiplex PCR, and the TCRdb table lists in-frame clones only, not all of them. The sample lists under 130,000 clones; about 92% were seen once. Sequenced material: peripheral blood, taken on day 0 of AZD1222 vaccination. The receptors shown here come from an adult in good health. Both conserved end residues are part of each CDR3. D genes are given only for firm matches. Only some rows state a clone size, as once, few, many or a class for expanded clones.

abundance	v_gene	j_gene	d_gene	CDR3nt	CDR3aa
.	TRBV2	TRBJ1-5	.	TGTGCCAGCAGTGAGTCACAGCTCTTAAATCAGCCCCAGCATTTT	CASSESQLLNQPQHF
.	TRBV6-2/TRBV6-3	TRBJ1-1	.	TGTGCCAGCAGTTACTCCCTCGGGACAGAAGCTTTCTTT	CASSYSLGTEAFF
.	TRBV19	TRBJ1-6	TRBD1	TGTGCCAGTAGTCGTCAGACAGGGACACCCCTCCACTTT	CASSRQTGTPLHF
.	TRBV3-1/TRBV3-2	TRBJ2-7	.	TGTGCCAGCAGCCAAGGGGTAGGGGGGAACAACGAGCAGTACTTC	CASSQGVGGNNEQYF
.	TRBV2	TRBJ2-4	.	TGTGCCAGCAGTGAAGGGGGCGGTACAAACATTCAGTACTTC	CASSEGGGTNIQYF
.	TRBV19	TRBJ2-2	.	TGTGCCAGTAAACTTACGAACGGGGAGCTGTTTTTT	CASKLTNGELFF
.	TRBV5-1	TRBJ1-1	.	TGCGCCAGCAGCTTGGCCGGGGAGTGGCCTGAAGCTTTCTTT	CASSLAGEWPEAFF
.	TRBV18	TRBJ1-6	TRBD1	TGTGCCAGCTCACCACCTTTAGGGGACAGGGTTAGTTCACCCCTCCACTTT	CASSPPLGDRVSSPLHF
.	TRBV4-1	TRBJ1-2	TRBD1	TGCGCCAGCAGCCAGGACAGGGGCTATGGCTACACCTTC	CASSQDRGYGYTF
.	TRBV9	TRBJ1-2	.	TGTGCCAGCAGCGTAGCGAGTTTTCCGGATAACTATGGCTACACCTTC	CASSVASFPDNYGYTF
once	TRBV28	TRBJ1-4	.	TGTGCCAGCAGTTTAAGGGATGGGGGAGTTGAAAAACTGTTTTTT	CASSLRDGGVEKLFF
.	TRBV30	TRBJ1-6	.	TGTGCCTGGAATCCTGGGGGGGTGCAATCCTATAATTCACCCCTCCACTTT	CAWNPGGVQSYNSPLHF
.	TRBV30	TRBJ1-3	.	TGTGCCTGGCGACAGGAGGGCGTGAACACCATATATTTT	CAWRQEGVNTIYF
.	TRBV11-2	TRBJ1-1	TRBD1	TGTGCCAGCAGCTGGGGACAGACCACTGAAGCTTTCTTT	CASSWGQTTEAFF
.	TRBV24-1	TRBJ1-5	TRBD1	TGTGCCACCTCCACAGGGGCCCCCAATCAGCCCCAGCATTTT	CATSTGAPNQPQHF
.	TRBV5-6	TRBJ1-1	TRBD1	TGTGCCAGCAGCTTGCGACAGGGTGTGAACACTGAAGCTTTCTTT	CASSLRQGVNTEAFF
.	TRBV7-2	TRBJ1-4	.	TGTGCCAGCAGCCCCGAGCAGGATAAACTGTTTTTT	CASSPEQDKLFF
few	TRBV5-6	TRBJ1-5	.	TGTGCCAGCAGCTTTTTTGACAATAGCAATCAGCCCCAGCATTTT	CASSFFDNSNQPQHF
few	TRBV19	TRBJ2-1	.	TGTGCCAGTAGTATAGCTGGGAGCCTTAATGAGCAGTTCTTC	CASSIAGSLNEQFF
.	TRBV27	TRBJ1-1	.	TGTGCCAGCAGTCCCTTGGTCCGGCCTGAAGCTTTCTTT	CASSPLVRPEAFF
.	TRBV28	TRBJ1-5	.	TGTGCCACAGTACAGGGAGTAGGTCAGCCCCAGCATTTT	CATVQGVGQPQHF
few	TRBV30	TRBJ2-7	.	TGTGCCTGGAGTCCCCGGACCTACTACGAGCAGTACTTC	CAWSPRTYYEQYF
once	TRBV7-2	TRBJ2-1	TRBD2	TGTGCCAGCAGCTTAAGTAGCGGGAGATTCGGTGAGCAGTTCTTC	CASSLSSGRFGEQFF
.	TRBV5-1	TRBJ2-7	TRBD1	TGCGCCAGCAGAGATGGTTGGGACAGGGGGTCCTACGAGCAGTACTTC	CASRDGWDRGSYEQYF
.	TRBV3-1/TRBV3-2	TRBJ1-1	.	TGTGCCAGCAGCCAAGGCGTCAGGGGACGAACTGAAGCTTTCTTT	CASSQGVRGRTEAFF
.	TRBV6-5	TRBJ2-7	.	TGTGCCAGCAGTTACTCCCGGGGACAAGGGTCCTACGAGCAGTACTTC	CASSYSRGQGSYEQYF
.	TRBV9	TRBJ2-5	TRBD2	TGTGCCAGCAGCCGGGAGGGGGACCAAGAGACCCAGTACTTC	CASSREGDQETQYF
.	TRBV19	TRBJ2-7	.	TGTGCCAGTAGTATGGGGGGTCGATACGAGCAGTACTTC	CASSMGGRYEQYF
.	TRBV7-9	TRBJ1-1	TRBD1	TGTGCCAGCAGCTCTAGACAGGGACCTAACACTGAAGCTTTCTTT	CASSSRQGPNTEAFF
.	TRBV27	TRBJ2-1	TRBD2	TGTGCCAGCCGCGGACTAGCGGGCGCCAGCTCCTACAATGAGCAGTTCTTC	CASRGLAGASSYNEQFF
.	TRBV28	TRBJ2-1	.	TGTGCCAGCAGTTTCTCAGGGGGGTCCTACAATGAGCAGTTCTTC	CASSFSGGSYNEQFF
.	TRBV15	TRBJ1-2	TRBD1	TGTGCCACCAGCATTGACAGGGGAGGCTACACCTTC	CATSIDRGGYTF
.	TRBV5-6	TRBJ1-3	.	TGTGCCAGCAGCTACGGACTCGCCGCAGGAAACACCATATATTTT	CASSYGLAAGNTIYF
.	TRBV6-1	TRBJ1-6	.	TGTGCCAGCAGTGAAGGGGGAGGGACCCTAAATTCACCCCTCCACTTT	CASSEGGGTLNSPLHF
.	TRBV19	TRBJ2-2	.	TGTGCCAGTAGTATAGTTACGGGCTCGGCCGGGGAGCTGTTTTTT	CASSIVTGSAGELFF
.	TRBV19	TRBJ1-1	.	TGTGCCAGTAGTATATCGAGGGGCACTGAAGCTTTCTTT	CASSISRGTEAFF
.	TRBV7-2	TRBJ1-1	.	TGTGCCAGCAGCTTAGTTGTCAGAAATGAAGCTTTCTTT	CASSLVVRNEAFF
once	TRBV5-1	TRBJ2-5	.	TGCGCCAGCAGCTTTTTGAGCTTTCAAGAGACCCAGTACTTC	CASSFLSFQETQYF
.	TRBV27	TRBJ1-2	.	TGTGCCAGCAGTTTTCAGGGAGGGTATGGCTACACCTTC	CASSFQGGYGYTF
.	TRBV18	TRBJ2-3	.	TGTGCCAGCTCTATTAGCACAGATACGCAGTATTTT	CASSISTDTQYF
.	TRBV6-1	TRBJ1-5	.	TGTGCCAGCAGTGAAGGGGCCTGGGGGGGCAATCAGCCCCAGCATTTT	CASSEGAWGGNQPQHF
.	TRBV7-9	TRBJ2-2	.	TGTGCCAGCAGTTTGACAGGCACGAACACCGGGGAGCTGTTTTTT	CASSLTGTNTGELFF
.	TRBV28	TRBJ2-7	TRBD2	TGTGCCAGCAGTTTACGGTCTAGCGGAAAACCCGCCTACGAGCAGTACTTC	CASSLRSSGKPAYEQYF
.	TRBV29-1	TRBJ2-6	TRBD1	TGCAGCGCCCCGACAGGGGAGATTAGTGGGGCCAACGTCCTGACTTTC	CSAPTGEISGANVLTF
.	TRBV6-4	TRBJ2-2	.	TGTGCCAGCAGCGACCCCGGGGACGCCGGGGAGCTGTTTTTT	CASSDPGDAGELFF
.	TRBV7-2	TRBJ1-6	.	TGTGCCAGCAGCTTAATATCCCCGGGGGGCGGTTCACCCCTCCACTTT	CASSLISPGGGSPLHF
.	TRBV2	TRBJ1-2	.	TGTGCCAGCAGTGAAGCAAACATCCCTAACTATGGCTACACCTTC	CASSEANIPNYGYTF
.	TRBV11-2	TRBJ1-1	.	TGTGCCAGCAGCCCCGGGGCAACGTGGGCTTTCTTT	CASSPGATWAFF
.	TRBV19	TRBJ1-2	TRBD1	TGTGCCAGTAGTATAAGAACAGGGGATTGGCTGAACTATGGCTACACCTTC	CASSIRTGDWLNYGYTF
.	TRBV7-2	TRBJ2-7	TRBD2	TGTGCCAGCAGACGGACTAGCCTGAGCTACGAGCAGTACTTC	CASRRTSLSYEQYF
.	TRBV10-3	TRBJ2-7	TRBD1	TGTGCCATCACCGCACAGGGGGCCCACGAGCAGTACTTC	CAITAQGAHEQYF
.	TRBV27	TRBJ1-3	.	TGTGCCAGCAGAACTTACAGGGACTCTGGAAACACCATATATTTT	CASRTYRDSGNTIYF
.	TRBV29-1	TRBJ1-3	.	TGCAGCGTCTCAGGACTGGGAGAAGGAAACACCATATATTTT	CSVSGLGEGNTIYF